Listed below are T cell receptor beta chains from one sample, sequenced in a study of blood T cell repertoires in COVID-19. The table came from immunoSEQ multiplex PCR; TCRdb's copy has only in-frame clones and leaves some out. The data contain about 30,000 clones, 80% to 90% of them singletons. Sequenced sample: peripheral blood. The receptors here all came from an elderly man with acute or convalescent COVID-19. Each CDR3 is given with its conserved first and last residue. Each record gives: clone size, J gene, V gene, CDR3 length, D gene, CDR3 DNA, CDR3 protein. The D gene is left open where the match is weak. Where a row states a size, it is once, few, many or the class of an expanded clone; other rows omit it.

clone size: .; J gene: TRBJ2-7; V gene: TRBV15; CDR3 length: 16; D gene: TRBD1; CDR3 DNA: TGTGCCACCAGCTCCCACCCGGGACAGAGCTCCTACGAGCAGTACTTC; CDR3 protein: CATSSHPGQSSYEQYF
clone size: .; J gene: TRBJ2-1; V gene: TRBV30; CDR3 length: 12; D gene: .; CDR3 DNA: TGTGCCTGGAGCTTTCGGGGTGAGGAGCAGTTCTTC; CDR3 protein: CAWSFRGEEQFF
clone size: .; J gene: TRBJ2-2; V gene: TRBV5-5; CDR3 length: 18; D gene: TRBD2; CDR3 DNA: TGTGCCAGCAGCTTGGAGGGTACAGCGGGAGGTAACACCGGGGAGCTGTTTTTT; CDR3 protein: CASSLEGTAGGNTGELFF
clone size: .; J gene: TRBJ2-5; V gene: TRBV7-2; CDR3 length: 15; D gene: TRBD1; CDR3 DNA: TGTGCCAGCAGCTTAGGACAGGGGCGCCGAGAGACCCAGTACTTC; CDR3 protein: CASSLGQGRRETQYF
clone size: .; J gene: TRBJ2-6; V gene: TRBV10-3; CDR3 length: 18; D gene: TRBD2; CDR3 DNA: TGTGCCATCAGTGTCGGGAGGGCTCTGGGGTCTGGGGCCAACGTCCTGACTTTC; CDR3 protein: CAISVGRALGSGANVLTF
clone size: .; J gene: TRBJ1-3; V gene: TRBV10-2; CDR3 length: 18; D gene: TRBD1; CDR3 DNA: TGCGCCAGCAGTGAGTTTGGTACCGGGACAGGGGTTGGAAACACCATATATTTT; CDR3 protein: CASSEFGTGTGVGNTIYF
clone size: .; J gene: TRBJ1-1; V gene: TRBV19; CDR3 length: 14; D gene: .; CDR3 DNA: TGTGCCAGTAGTATAGACCGGGAGAACACTGAAGCTTTCTTT; CDR3 protein: CASSIDRENTEAFF
clone size: few; J gene: TRBJ1-1; V gene: TRBV5-6; CDR3 length: 15; D gene: .; CDR3 DNA: TGTGCCAGCAGCCCCCCTTGGCGGGATAGAACTGAAGCTTTCTTT; CDR3 protein: CASSPPWRDRTEAFF
clone size: .; J gene: TRBJ2-1; V gene: TRBV6-5; CDR3 length: 15; D gene: .; CDR3 DNA: TGTGCCAGCAGTTACGGCCGGGGCTCCTACAATGAGCAGTTCTTC; CDR3 protein: CASSYGRGSYNEQFF
clone size: .; J gene: TRBJ1-2; V gene: TRBV7-9; CDR3 length: 15; D gene: TRBD1; CDR3 DNA: TGTGCCAGCAGCTTAGGAGGGGACAGGGGGGATGGCTACACCTTC; CDR3 protein: CASSLGGDRGDGYTF
clone size: .; J gene: TRBJ1-1; V gene: TRBV30; CDR3 length: 13; D gene: .; CDR3 DNA: TGTGCCTGGACCCCACCAGGTTACACTGAAGCTTTCTTT; CDR3 protein: CAWTPPGYTEAFF
clone size: .; J gene: TRBJ2-5; V gene: TRBV12-3/TRBV12-4; CDR3 length: 13; D gene: .; CDR3 DNA: TGTGCCAGCAGTTCGCTCTCCAGTGAGACCCAGTACTTC; CDR3 protein: CASSSLSSETQYF
clone size: .; J gene: TRBJ1-6; V gene: TRBV2; CDR3 length: 15; D gene: .; CDR3 DNA: TGTGCCAGCAGTGAGGGGCCCCTGGATAATTCACCCCTCCACTTT; CDR3 protein: CASSEGPLDNSPLHF
clone size: .; J gene: TRBJ2-2; V gene: TRBV14; CDR3 length: 15; D gene: .; CDR3 DNA: TGTGCCAGCAGCCAAGATCGAGGGAGCACCGGGGAGCTGTTTTTT; CDR3 protein: CASSQDRGSTGELFF
clone size: .; J gene: TRBJ2-7; V gene: TRBV2; CDR3 length: 13; D gene: TRBD1; CDR3 DNA: TGTGCCAGCAGTGTACAGGGGGTATACGAGCAGTACTTC; CDR3 protein: CASSVQGVYEQYF
clone size: .; J gene: TRBJ1-1; V gene: TRBV2; CDR3 length: 13; D gene: .; CDR3 DNA: TGTGCCAGCAGTGAATACAGAAACACTGAAGCTTTCTTT; CDR3 protein: CASSEYRNTEAFF
clone size: .; J gene: TRBJ1-2; V gene: TRBV5-1; CDR3 length: 14; D gene: TRBD1; CDR3 DNA: TGCGCCAGCAGCTTGTCTGGGACAGGGTATGGCTACACCTTC; CDR3 protein: CASSLSGTGYGYTF
clone size: .; J gene: TRBJ1-3; V gene: TRBV10-2; CDR3 length: 14; D gene: .; CDR3 DNA: TGCGCCAGCAGCGAAAACAGGGAACTAAACACCATATATTTT; CDR3 protein: CASSENRELNTIYF
clone size: .; J gene: TRBJ2-4; V gene: TRBV5-6; CDR3 length: 15; D gene: .; CDR3 DNA: TGTGCCAGCAGCCGAGACAGGCCCAAAGGAAACATTCAGTACTTC; CDR3 protein: CASSRDRPKGNIQYF
clone size: .; J gene: TRBJ1-3; V gene: TRBV5-5; CDR3 length: 15; D gene: .; CDR3 DNA: TGTGCCAGCAGCTTGGTTCCGAGCTCTGGAAACACCATATATTTT; CDR3 protein: CASSLVPSSGNTIYF
clone size: .; J gene: TRBJ2-1; V gene: TRBV10-3; CDR3 length: 14; D gene: .; CDR3 DNA: TGTGCCATCAGTCGCGGGACAGCCAACAATGAGCAGTTCTTC; CDR3 protein: CAISRGTANNEQFF
clone size: .; J gene: TRBJ2-7; V gene: TRBV19; CDR3 length: 15; D gene: TRBD1; CDR3 DNA: TGTGCCAGTAGTGCCTCCGGGACAGCCTCCTACGAGCAGTACTTC; CDR3 protein: CASSASGTASYEQYF